This TCR beta chain was sequenced during a study of blood T cell repertoires in COVID-19. Study-wide background: In each case, the material was cDNA or gDNA derived from T cells, B-cell-depleted T cells, or PBMCs.

Generated by immunoSEQ multiplex PCR, the TCRdb table keeps only in-frame clones and is missing some. The sample includes about 29,000 clones, around 89% seen only once; the top ten take approximately 15%. The receptor comes from an elderly man with acute or convalescent COVID-19. Sequences were obtained from peripheral blood.

The DNA of the CDR3 is TGTGCCATCGGTCGAGCGGGGGTCAAGCAGTTCTTC. This sequence encodes CAIGRAGVKQFF. V gene TRBV10-3 combines with J gene TRBJ2-1; 8 bases agree with TRBD2. Unmatched junction bases numbered 8, after V lost 8 bases and J lost 11 bases. Germline V gene sequence: CDR1 ENHRY, CDR2 SYGVKD. The CDR3 has 12 residues.